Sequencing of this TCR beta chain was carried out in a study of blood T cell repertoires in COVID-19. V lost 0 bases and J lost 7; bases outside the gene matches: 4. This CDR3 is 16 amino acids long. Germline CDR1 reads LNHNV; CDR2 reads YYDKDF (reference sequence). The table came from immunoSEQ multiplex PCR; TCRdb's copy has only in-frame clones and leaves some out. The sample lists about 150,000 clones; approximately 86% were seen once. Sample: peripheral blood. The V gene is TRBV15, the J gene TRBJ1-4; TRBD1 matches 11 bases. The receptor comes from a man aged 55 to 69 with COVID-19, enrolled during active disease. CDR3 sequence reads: CATSREAGTGGEKLFF. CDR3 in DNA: TGTGCCACCAGCAGAGAAGCGGGGACAGGGGGTGAAAAACTGTTTTTT.